These 21 T cell receptor beta chains share one sample of origin, sequenced in a study of blood T cell repertoires in COVID-19. Profiling relied on immunoSEQ multiplex PCR, and the TCRdb table lists in-frame clones only, not all of them. In the table there are around 130,000 clones, approximately 88% of which are singletons. The sample taken for sequencing was peripheral blood. Receptors were obtained from a man between 60 and 75 years old with active or convalescent COVID-19.

This clone was counted a single time. The V and J genes are TRBV9 and TRBJ1-2; no clear D gene. Germline CDR1 SGDLS, CDR2 YYNGEE. The CDR3 runs to 16 residues. Trimming shortened V by 2 bases and J by 8 bases, and 22 bases separated the two germline ends. CDR3 DNA sequence: TGTGCCAGCAGCGTTCTCCCAGCCGCAGTAGGGAGAGGCTACACCTTC. Translated, it gives CASSVLPAAVGRGYTF.

The rearrangement joins TRBV5-4 to TRBJ1-1; 8 bases fit TRBD1. This CDR3 is built from 13 residues. Germline V gene lookup returns CDR1 SGHNT and CDR2 YYREEE (reference sequence). The V gene end was trimmed by 6 bases and the J gene end by 6 bases; junction bases not matched to a gene: 7. The CDR3 DNA follows: TGTGCCAGCAAAGGACAGGGTTCGTCTGAAGCTTTCTTT. It translates to CASKGQGSSEAFF.

The V gene is TRBV29-1, the J gene TRBJ2-7; 11 nucleotides match TRBD1. Germline loops: CDR1 SQVTM, CDR2 ANQGSEA. Unmatched junction bases numbered 2, after V lost 4 bases and J lost 6 bases. The CDR3 loop spans 12 amino acids. CDR3 coding DNA: TGCAGCGTTGGGACAGGGGGCGGCGAGCAGTACTTC. Residues: CSVGTGGGEQYF.

This clone showed up just a few times. This rearrangement joins TRBV21-1 to TRBJ2-7; the table's D call of TRBD2 was not tested on the DNA. TRBV21-1 is a documented pseudogene. The CDR3 covers 17 residues. CDR3 coding DNA: TGTGCCAGCAGCACCCTTGGATCGGGGTCGAGCTCCTACGAGCAGTACTTC. As protein: CASSTLGSGSSSYEQYF.

V usage is TRBV7-8 and J usage is TRBJ2-3, with D possibly matching TRBD1 (5 bases). This CDR3 spans 13 amino acids. V lost 7 bases and J 2 bases, leaving 10 bases between the germline ends. Germline V gene data show CDR1 as SGHVS and CDR2 as FQNEAQ. CDR3 loop: CASKQGHTDTQYF. The CDR3 bases are TGTGCCAGCAAGCAGGGTCACACAGATACGCAGTATTTT. Together with reference TRBV7-8 and TRBJ2-3, the CDR3 gives the full variable domain: GAGVSQSPRYKVAKRGQDVALRCDPISGHVSLFWYQQALGQGPEFLTYFQNEAQLDKSGLPSDRFFAERPEGSVSTLKIQRTQQEDSAVYLCASKQGHTDTQYFGPGTRLTVL.

The chain links TRBV7-9 to TRBJ1-1; D possibly corresponds to TRBD1 (5 bases). Trimming left V 10 bases short and J 0 bases short, with 12 bases between. Germline CDR1 reads SEHNR; CDR2 reads FQNEAQ (reference sequence). This CDR3 has 13 residues. The CDR3: CATASGLNTEAFF. The CDR3 DNA sequence: TGTGCCACAGCGTCAGGGTTGAACACTGAAGCTTTCTTT.

V gene TRBV12-3 or TRBV12-4 combines with J gene TRBJ1-2; 7 bases map to TRBD1. The CDR3 runs 12 residues. Trimming took 6 bases from V and 5 from J; bases not matched to a gene: 3. CDR3 nucleotides: TGTGCCAGCAGGGTGGGACAGTATGGCTACACCTTC. Translated, it gives CASRVGQYGYTF.

The chain is built from TRBV6-1 and TRBJ2-4; possibly TRBD2 for D (6 bases). The V gene's germline CDR1 is MNHNS and CDR2 SASEGT. The CDR3 is 16 amino acids. With 1 base removed from V and 2 bases from J, the gap between germline ends came to 12 bases. The CDR3 sequence is CASSEDGGIPKNIQYF. The CDR3 nucleotides are TGTGCCAGCAGTGAAGATGGAGGGATACCCAAAAACATTCAGTACTTC.

The gene calls are TRBV4-2 and TRBJ2-6; tentatively, D is TRBD1 (5 bases). The CDR3 is 16 residues long. V lost 0 bases and J lost 4, with 10 bases in between. Germline CDR1 and CDR2: LGHNA and YNFKEQ. The CDR3 region is CASSQDLGAGANVLTF. The CDR3, as DNA: TGTGCCAGCAGCCAAGATCTTGGGGCCGGGGCCAACGTCCTGACTTTC.

The chain carries TRBV5-1 and TRBJ2-3; 11 positions match TRBD1. The CDR3 spans 16 residues. Germline V CDR1 and CDR2: SGHRS, YFSETQ. V shed 0 bases and J 3 bases; nucleotides not matched to a gene: 3. This chain's CDR3 is CASSLAGQGATDTQYF. The CDR3 DNA follows: TGCGCCAGCAGCTTGGCCGGACAGGGGGCGACAGATACGCAGTATTTT. Filled out from reference TRBV5-1 and TRBJ2-3, the complete variable domain reads KAGVTQTPRYLIKTRGQQVTLSCSPISGHRSVSWYQQTPGQGLQFLFEYFSETQRNKGNFPGRFSGRQFSNSRSEMNVSTLELGDSALYLCASSLAGQGATDTQYFGPGTRLTVL.

The chain carries TRBV4-3 and TRBJ2-7; no clear D gene. Trimming took 1 base from V and 0 from J, leaving 10 bases between them. Germline V gene data show CDR1 as LGHNA and CDR2 as YSLEER. The CDR3 consists of 15 residues. The CDR3 DNA sequence: TGCGCCAGCAGCCAAGGGCACCGACTCTCCTACGAGCAGTACTTC. Its translation: CASSQGHRLSYEQYF.

The chain is built from TRBV30 and TRBJ2-1, with D perhaps TRBD1 (6 bases). Germline CDR1 GTSNPN, CDR2 SVGIG (reference sequence). This CDR3 has 13 residues. The V gene lost 0 bases and the J gene lost 9 bases, with 12 bases spanning the gap. The CDR3 spells CAWSVGLGGEQFF. For the CDR3, the DNA is TGTGCCTGGAGTGTAGGTCTAGGGGGTGAGCAGTTCTTC.

The chain joins TRBV6-1 to TRBJ1-5, with D unclear. The germline gives CDR1 MNHNS, CDR2 SASEGT. Trimming cost V 3 bases and J 0 bases, with 18 bases left between them. CDR3 size: 18 residues. As DNA, the CDR3 is TGTGCCAGCAGTGATTTCAGGCGGAGGGAGGATAGCAATCAGCCCCAGCATTTT. It specifies CASSDFRRREDSNQPQHF.

The chain uses TRBV7-9 and TRBJ1-3; D is possibly TRBD1 (6 bases). The length of the CDR3 is 16 residues. Germline V gene sequence: CDR1 SEHNR, CDR2 FQNEAQ (reference sequence). The germline V and J ends were trimmed by 2 bases and 3 bases, with 14 bases remaining between them. Written as DNA, the CDR3 is TGTGCCAGCAGCTTAAATACAGGGCCGGGTGGAAACACCATATATTTT. Its protein is CASSLNTGPGGNTIYF.

The rearrangement links TRBV12-3 or TRBV12-4 to TRBJ1-3; D ambiguous. V was pared by 6 bases and J by 4 bases, with 7 bases between. The CDR3 is 12 amino acids. The DNA of the CDR3 is TGTGCCAGCAGCCCGACAGGAAACACCATATATTTT. This encodes CASSPTGNTIYF.

This chain uses TRBV5-1 with TRBJ1-1; 7 positions agree with TRBD1. The CDR3 covers 13 residues. Germline V CDR1 and CDR2: SGHRS, YFSETQ. V was clipped by 0 bases and J by 10 bases; unmatched bases: 6. This CDR3 reads CASSLAGQEGAFF. In nucleotides, the CDR3 is TGCGCCAGCAGCTTGGCCGGACAGGAAGGAGCTTTCTTT.

The V gene is TRBV19, the J gene TRBJ2-6, with TRBD1 as a possible D gene (5 bases). The germline gives CDR1 LNHDA, CDR2 SQIVND (reference sequence). The CDR3 consists of 13 residues. V gave up 9 bases and J gave up 2 bases, with 8 bases separating them. CDR3: CARFRAGANVLTF. CDR3 DNA sequence: TGTGCCAGGTTCAGGGCTGGGGCCAACGTCCTGACTTTC.

The gene calls are TRBV6-5 and TRBJ2-1; TRBD2 matches at 9 bases. The length of the CDR3 is 15 residues. With V trimmed by 4 bases and J by 7 bases, 8 bases remained unmatched. Germline V CDR1 and CDR2: MNHEY, SVGAGI. CDR3 nucleotide sequence: TGTGCCAGCAGTTCAGCGGGAGGATCGTATAATGAGCAGTTCTTC. As protein: CASSSAGGSYNEQFF.

V is TRBV24-1 and J is TRBJ2-2; 7 nucleotides match TRBD1. The germline gives CDR1 KGHDR, CDR2 SFDVKD. J gave up 6 bases and V 0 bases, and 3 bases lay outside the gene matches. CDR3 length: 15 residues. This chain's CDR3 is CATSDLDRAPGELFF. CDR3 in DNA: TGTGCCACCAGTGATTTGGACAGGGCTCCCGGGGAGCTGTTTTTT.

The CDR3 DNA reads as TGTGCCAGCAGCGAAGGGTCGCGGAATCAGCCCCAGCATTTT. Translation gives CASSEGSRNQPQHF. J is TRBJ1-5 and V is TRBV3-1 (or the pseudogene TRBV3-2); D is uncertain. The V end lost 5 bases, the J end lost 4 bases, and 12 bases lay between the germline ends. This CDR3 region has 14 residues. The germline V gene encodes CDR1 LGHDT and CDR2 YNNKEL (reference sequence).

The chain employs TRBV25-1 and TRBJ2-1, with D maybe TRBD2 (6 bases). Trimming pared 8 bases from V and 9 bases from J, leaving 17 bases between. There are 13 residues in the CDR3. The germline V gene encodes CDR1 MGHDK and CDR2 SYGVNS. In nucleotides, the CDR3 is TGTGCCAGCGAATGGGACTTTAACGGTGAGCAGTTCTTC. This translates into CASEWDFNGEQFF.